This T cell receptor beta chain stems from a study of T cell responses to AZD1222 COVID-19 vaccine. Whole-study results and caveats: As reported, nearly half of all spike-specific TCRs target variant regions that are unmutated. There were mostly white British donors and more females than males, and clonal diversity was possibly underestimated. Seropositive AZD1222 recipients at baseline numbered only five to seven. Repertoire sampling was restricted to post-peak T cell response timepoints.

Details on this clone: Its cognate antigen is unknown.

Produced via immunoSEQ multiplex PCR; TCRdb's table is partial and in-frame only. Of roughly 100,000 clones listed, roughly 90% are singletons. There are 14 residues in the CDR3. CDR1 and CDR2 from the germline V gene are LGHNA and YNFKEQ. Trimming took 3 bases from V and 1 from J; bases not matched to a gene: 2. This chain uses TRBV4-2 with TRBJ1-1; the match to TRBD1 covers 7 bases. The source material was peripheral blood, sampled on day 0 of AZD1222 vaccination. The clonotype originates from an adult in good health. The CDR3 protein is CASSHGQENTEAFF. The CDR3 nucleotides read TGTGCCAGCAGCCACGGACAGGAGAACACTGAAGCTTTCTTT.